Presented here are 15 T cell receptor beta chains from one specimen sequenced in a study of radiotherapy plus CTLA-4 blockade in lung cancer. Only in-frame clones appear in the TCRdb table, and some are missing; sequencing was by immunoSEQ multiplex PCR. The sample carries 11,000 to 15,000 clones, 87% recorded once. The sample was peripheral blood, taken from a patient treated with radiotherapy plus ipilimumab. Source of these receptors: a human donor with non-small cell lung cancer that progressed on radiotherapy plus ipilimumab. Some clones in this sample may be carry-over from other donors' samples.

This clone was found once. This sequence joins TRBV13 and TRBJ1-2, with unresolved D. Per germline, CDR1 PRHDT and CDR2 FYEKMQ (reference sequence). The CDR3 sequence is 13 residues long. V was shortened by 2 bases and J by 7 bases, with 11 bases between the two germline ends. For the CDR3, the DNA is TGTGCCAGCAGCTTAACCCGGGTGGGTGGCTACACCTTC. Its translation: CASSLTRVGGYTF.

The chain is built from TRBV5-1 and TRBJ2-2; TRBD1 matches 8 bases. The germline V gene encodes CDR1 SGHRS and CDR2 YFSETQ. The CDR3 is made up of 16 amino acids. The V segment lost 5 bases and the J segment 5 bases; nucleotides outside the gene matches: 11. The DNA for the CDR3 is TGCGCCAGCAGAAAAAGGGGACAGGAAAGTACCGGGGAGCTGTTTTTT. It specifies CASRKRGQESTGELFF.

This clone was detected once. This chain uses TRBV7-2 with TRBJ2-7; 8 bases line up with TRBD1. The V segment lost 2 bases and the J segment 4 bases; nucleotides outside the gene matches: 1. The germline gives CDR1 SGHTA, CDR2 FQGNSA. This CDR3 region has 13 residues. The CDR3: CASSLTGGYEQYF. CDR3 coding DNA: TGTGCCAGCAGCTTAACAGGGGGGTACGAGCAGTACTTC.

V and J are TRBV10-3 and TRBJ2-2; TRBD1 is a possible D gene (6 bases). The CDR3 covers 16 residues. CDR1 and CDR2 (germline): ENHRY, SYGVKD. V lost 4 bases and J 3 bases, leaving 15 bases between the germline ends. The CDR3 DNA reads TGTGCCATCAGTGGTGGGGACACCTACTACACCGGGGAGCTGTTTTTT. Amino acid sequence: CAISGGDTYYTGELFF.

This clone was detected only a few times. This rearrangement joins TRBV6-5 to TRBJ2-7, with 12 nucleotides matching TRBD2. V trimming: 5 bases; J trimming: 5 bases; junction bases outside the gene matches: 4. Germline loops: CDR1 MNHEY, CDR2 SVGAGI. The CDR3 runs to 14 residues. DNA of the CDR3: TGTGCCAGCAGTCACGGACTAGCGGGAAACGAGCAGTACTTC. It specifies CASSHGLAGNEQYF.

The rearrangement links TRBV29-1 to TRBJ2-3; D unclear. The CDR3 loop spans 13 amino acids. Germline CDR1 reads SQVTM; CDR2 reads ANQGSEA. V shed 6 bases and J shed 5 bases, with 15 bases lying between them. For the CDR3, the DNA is TGCAGCGTAGACTTCGCTTCCAGAGATACGCAGTATTTT. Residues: CSVDFASRDTQYF.

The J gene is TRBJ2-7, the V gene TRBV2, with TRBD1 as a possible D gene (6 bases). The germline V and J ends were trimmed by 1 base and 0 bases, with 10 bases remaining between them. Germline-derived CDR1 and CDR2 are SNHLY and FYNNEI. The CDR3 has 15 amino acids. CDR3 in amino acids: CASSEEQGNSYEQYF. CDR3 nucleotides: TGTGCCAGCAGTGAAGAACAGGGAAACTCCTACGAGCAGTACTTC.

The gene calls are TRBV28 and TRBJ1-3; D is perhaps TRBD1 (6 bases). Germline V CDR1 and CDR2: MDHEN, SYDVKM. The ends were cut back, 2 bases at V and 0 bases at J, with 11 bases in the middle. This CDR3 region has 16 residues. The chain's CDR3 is CASSLGGSFSGNTIYF. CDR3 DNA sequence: TGTGCCAGCAGTTTAGGGGGCAGCTTCTCTGGAAACACCATATATTTT.

In nucleotides, the CDR3 is TGTGCCAGCTTCGGAGCGGGAGGTGGCATTCAGTACTTC. This gives the protein CASFGAGGGIQYF. The chain links TRBV6-4 to TRBJ2-4; the match to TRBD2 covers 9 bases. The ends lost 8 bases at V and 9 bases at J; junction bases unmatched: 8. This CDR3 is 13 amino acids long. In germline, CDR1 is MRHNA, CDR2 SNTAGT.

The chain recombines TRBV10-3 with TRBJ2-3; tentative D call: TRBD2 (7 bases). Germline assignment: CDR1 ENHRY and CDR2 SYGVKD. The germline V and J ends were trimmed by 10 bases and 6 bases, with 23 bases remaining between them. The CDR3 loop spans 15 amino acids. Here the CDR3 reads CATIAVGGAGDTQYF. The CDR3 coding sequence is TGTGCCACTATTGCTGTGGGGGGGGCAGGTGATACGCAGTATTTT.

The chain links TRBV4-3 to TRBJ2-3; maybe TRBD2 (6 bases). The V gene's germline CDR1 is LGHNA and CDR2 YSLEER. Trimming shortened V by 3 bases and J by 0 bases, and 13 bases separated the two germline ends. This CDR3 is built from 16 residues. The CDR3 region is CASSHLSGISTDTQYF. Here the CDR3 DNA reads TGCGCCAGCAGCCACCTTAGCGGAATTAGCACAGATACGCAGTATTTT.

The CDR3 is CASIPTANYGYTF. CDR3 DNA: TGTGCCAGCATCCCGACAGCAAACTATGGCTACACCTTC. This rearrangement joins TRBV7-2 to TRBJ1-2; D possibly corresponds to TRBD1 (5 bases). The CDR3 is made up of 13 amino acids. The germline gives CDR1 SGHTA, CDR2 FQGNSA. Trimming pared 7 bases from V and 2 bases from J, leaving 11 bases between.

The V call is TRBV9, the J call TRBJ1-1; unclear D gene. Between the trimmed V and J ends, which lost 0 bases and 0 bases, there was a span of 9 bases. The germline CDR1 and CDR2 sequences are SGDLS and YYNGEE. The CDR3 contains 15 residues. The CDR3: CASSVDGSMNTEAFF. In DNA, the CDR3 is TGTGCCAGCAGCGTAGATGGCAGTATGAACACTGAAGCTTTCTTT.

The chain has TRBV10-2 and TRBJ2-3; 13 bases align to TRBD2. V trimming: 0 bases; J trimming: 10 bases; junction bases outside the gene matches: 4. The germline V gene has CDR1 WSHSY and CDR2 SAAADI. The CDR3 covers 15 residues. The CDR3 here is CASSESGLAGEAQYF. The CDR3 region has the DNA TGCGCCAGCAGTGAGTCTGGACTAGCGGGAGAGGCGCAGTATTTT.

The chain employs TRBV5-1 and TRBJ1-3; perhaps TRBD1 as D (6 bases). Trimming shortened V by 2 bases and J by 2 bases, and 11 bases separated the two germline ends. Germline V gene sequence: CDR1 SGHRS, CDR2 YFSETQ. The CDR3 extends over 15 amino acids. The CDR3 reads CASSLHEGAGNTIYF. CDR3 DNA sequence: TGCGCCAGCAGCTTACACGAGGGGGCTGGAAACACCATATATTTT.